The present TCR beta chain was sequenced within a study of glioma-infiltrating T cells after dendritic cell vaccination. General observations from the study: Only a small number of patients had complete blood and tumor samples. Higher TCR clonality did not directly relate to longer survival.

The CDR3 length is 16 residues. Indicated time point: after dendritic cell vaccination, including at tumor progression/relapse. Primers: 60 V beta forward and 13 J beta reverse. The table came from immunoSEQ multiplex PCR; TCRdb's copy has only in-frame clones and leaves some out. The repertoire holds approximately 99,000 clones, over 80% seen once, with approximately 5.4% in the top ten. This clone was detected once. As yet, its antigen is unknown. The sample was blood, taken after dendritic cell vaccination. This receptor was identified in a human donor with glioblastoma. The V gene is TRBV1, the J gene TRBJ2-3; TRBD2 is the table's D call and was not checked against the DNA. TRBV1 is a pseudogene locus. The chain's CDR3 is CTSSPLSGTSGNTQYF. In DNA form, the CDR3 reads TGCACCAGCAGCCCCCTTAGCGGGACTTCGGGCAATACGCAGTATTTT.